This TCR beta chain was identified in a study of a mutant IDH1 vaccine in newly diagnosed glioma. About the research overall: Prior therapy was radiotherapy, temozolomide, or both; most received both.

Using immunoSEQ multiplex PCR, the repertoire was profiled, and TCRdb retains in-frame clones only, with some absent. The sample lists about 96,000 clones; about four fifths were seen once. The CDR3 is 16 amino acids. After removal of 0 bases from V and 3 bases from J, the junction contained 5 bases not matched to a gene. CDR1 and CDR2 from the germline V gene are SGHRS and YFSETQ. With respect to this clone: What it binds is unknown.

Indicated time point: baseline, week 1 (first vaccination visit). Treatment specified: pre-vaccination baseline after standard-of-care therapy. New WHO grade 3 or 4 astrocytomas that were IDH1-mutant and ATRX-lost occurred in the donors. Overall study results and limits: Alterations occurring in top peripheral T cell clonotypes seemed unrelated to pseudoprogression. Researchers report vaccine-induced immune responses in roughly 94% of patients.

The TCR comes from a man aged 40-49 years with glioma. The specimen was PBMCs, collected from a glioma patient treated with radiotherapy, temozolomide or both. The V call is TRBV5-1, the J call TRBJ2-2; 7 positions agree with TRBD2. The CDR3 is CASSLVPSGDTGELFF. The CDR3 DNA reads TGCGCCAGCAGCTTGGTGCCTAGCGGAGACACCGGGGAGCTGTTTTTT.